The rows below give T cell receptor beta chains drawn from one sample of a study of spatial heterogeneity in lung cancer. TCRdb reprocessed the 5' RACE reads with MiXCR, giving one entry per CDR3 protein. The sample includes a few thousand distinct CDR3 sequences, around 9% seen only once; the top ten take over 20%. The sequenced sample was normal lung tissue next to the tumor, obtained at surgery. The receptors were sampled from a female donor with early-stage non-small cell lung cancer. The CDR3 runs from the conserved cysteine through the conserved F or W. Expanded clones get a size class; other rows say once, few or many, or leave the size out.

CASSQDGFNPGQGNTGELFF	TRBV14	TRBJ2-2	medium-sized
CAIGTTDTQYF	TRBV10-3	TRBJ2-3	few
CASSLVGTEAFF	TRBV18	TRBJ1-1	-
CSVATGQGTDTQYF	TRBV29-1	TRBJ2-3	few
CASSQGSGGSPLHF	TRBV4-3	TRBJ1-6	medium-sized
CSASTEGAGQPQHF	TRBV20-1	TRBJ1-5	many
CASSFQGYQPQHF	TRBV5-6	TRBJ1-5	-
CASRVQEAPNTEAFF	TRBV5-1	TRBJ1-1	medium-sized
CAWSGDKPGTIHQETQYF	TRBV30	TRBJ2-5	medium-sized
CASSYSGGGSPLHF	TRBV12-3/TRBV12-4	TRBJ1-6	medium-sized
CASSPTSSSYEQYF	TRBV7-9	TRBJ2-7	many
CASSLGQVYEQYF	TRBV11-2	TRBJ2-7	-
CASSEWTGGSPLHF	TRBV2	TRBJ1-6	-
CSARGVGAGELFF	TRBV20-1	TRBJ2-2	medium-sized
CASSIGQGSSGANVLTF	TRBV5-1	TRBJ2-6	medium-sized
CSARDRDSSGLAKNIQYF	TRBV20-1	TRBJ2-4	medium-sized
CASRPKGKRDRASYGYTF	TRBV21-1	TRBJ1-2	medium-sized